A single sample is the source of the 26 T cell receptor beta chains below, sequenced in a study of blood T cell repertoires in COVID-19. This table comes from immunoSEQ multiplex PCR, and its TCRdb copy is limited to in-frame clones, with some not included. The table has roughly 44,000 clones, 70% to 90% seen once. Material for sequencing was peripheral blood. These receptors all stem from a man of 80 years or more with acute or convalescent COVID-19.

The chain combines TRBV5-1 with TRBJ2-7; TRBD1 agrees at 8 bases. The CDR3 has 13 residues. In germline, CDR1 is SGHRS, CDR2 YFSETQ. With V trimmed by 0 bases and J by 5 bases, 1 base remained unmatched. CDR3 nucleotide sequence: TGCGCCAGCAGCTTGGGACAGGGGAACGAGCAGTACTTC. As protein: CASSLGQGNEQYF.

The gene calls are TRBV18 and TRBJ1-2, with 11 bases matching TRBD1. CDR3 size: 15 residues. Trimming at V came to 5 bases and at J to 4 bases, leaving 6 bases not matched to a gene. The germline CDR1 and CDR2 sequences are KGHSH and LQKENI. CDR3 region: CASSEGQGVGYGYTF. CDR3 nucleotides: TGTGCCAGCTCAGAGGGACAGGGGGTTGGCTATGGCTACACCTTC.

The genes are TRBV9 and TRBJ2-2; D perhaps matches TRBD1 (6 bases). The CDR3 extends over 12 amino acids. In germline, CDR1 is SGDLS, CDR2 YYNGEE. V was trimmed by 4 bases and J by 11 bases, leaving 12 bases between them. CDR3 sequence (DNA): TGTGCCAGCAGCAGGCAGGGGCCCGAGCTGTTTTTT. Translation gives CASSRQGPELFF.

This chain uses TRBV19 with TRBJ2-4; tentative D call: TRBD2 (6 bases). Looked up from germline, CDR1 is LNHDA and CDR2 is SQIVND (reference sequence). The CDR3 totals 18 residues. Trimming cost V 3 bases and J 4 bases, with 22 bases left between them. The CDR3 DNA reads as TGTGCCAGTAGTATGGGAATAAACTACCAAGGAGGGAAAAACATTCAGTACTTC. As protein: CASSMGINYQGGKNIQYF.

V and J are TRBV2 and TRBJ2-7, with TRBD1 matching 11 bases. The CDR3 runs 15 residues. The trim removed 10 bases at V and 2 bases at J, leaving 10 bases unmatched. The germline V gene encodes CDR1 SNHLY and CDR2 FYNNEI. The CDR3 bases are TGTGCCACCTCTAGGGCGGGACAGGGGGCCTACGAGCAGTACTTC. This codes for CATSRAGQGAYEQYF.

The rearrangement uses TRBV19 and TRBJ2-1; D is perhaps TRBD2 (6 bases). Germline values: CDR1 LNHDA, CDR2 SQIVND (reference sequence). Trimming took off 8 bases at V and 15 bases at J, with 14 bases between the two ends. The CDR3 is 10 residues long. Written as DNA, the CDR3 is TGTGCCAGTGGCCCGGGAGTTCGGTTCTTC. Protein product: CASGPGVRFF.

CDR3: CAAGRGTYNEQFF. CDR3 coding DNA: TGTGCAGCGGGGAGGGGAACATACAATGAGCAGTTCTTC. The chain links TRBV6-5 to TRBJ2-1; 7 bases fit TRBD2. Germline CDR1 reads MNHEY; CDR2 reads SVGAGI. The CDR3 length is 13 residues.

The rearrangement joins TRBV2 to TRBJ2-7; 10 nucleotides line up with TRBD1. CDR3 length equals 14 residues. CDR1 and CDR2 from the germline V gene are SNHLY and FYNNEI. V lost 4 bases, J lost 4 bases, and 4 bases stayed unmatched. The CDR3, as DNA: TGTGCCAGCAGTGGGACAGGGGGTTCTTACGAGCAGTACTTC. Translating it yields CASSGTGGSYEQYF.

V usage is TRBV19 and J usage is TRBJ2-1; tentatively, D is TRBD1 (5 bases). CDR3 length: 14 amino acids. Germline V CDR1 and CDR2: LNHDA, SQIVND (reference sequence). Trimming shortened V by 4 bases and J by 3 bases, and 10 bases separated the two germline ends. For the CDR3, the DNA is TGTGCCAGTAGTACCGGACAAAACTACAATGAGCAGTTCTTC. Translation gives CASSTGQNYNEQFF.

The chain combines TRBV4-1 with TRBJ1-2; D might be TRBD1 (5 bases). Trimming cost V 0 bases and J 4 bases, with 12 bases left between them. CDR3 length equals 15 residues. Germline V gene data show CDR1 as MGHRA and CDR2 as YSYEKL. The CDR3 DNA reads TGCGCCAGCAGCCAAGACGGGCAGGGTTTCTATGGCTACACCTTC. Translated: CASSQDGQGFYGYTF.

This chain connects TRBV3-1 (or the pseudogene TRBV3-2) to TRBJ1-6; D might be TRBD1 (6 bases). The CDR3 has 14 residues. V lost 5 bases and J 10 bases, leaving 15 bases between the germline ends. From germline, CDR1 is LGHDT and CDR2 YNNKEL (reference sequence). The CDR3 reads CASSEQGKGSPLHF. In DNA, the CDR3 is TGTGCCAGCAGCGAACAGGGAAAAGGGTCACCCCTCCACTTT.

The chain has TRBV19 and TRBJ2-2; TRBD2 aligns across 12 bases. Germline CDR1 and CDR2: LNHDA and SQIVND (reference sequence). The CDR3 length is 17 residues. With V trimmed by 5 bases and J by 1 base, 5 bases remained unmatched. DNA for the CDR3: TGTGCCAGTAGTTGGACTAGCGGGGTTAAGAACACCGGGGAGCTGTTTTTT. This sequence encodes CASSWTSGVKNTGELFF.

The V gene is TRBV5-1, the J gene TRBJ2-2; D perhaps matches TRBD2 (6 bases). Germline CDR1 reads SGHRS; CDR2 reads YFSETQ. The CDR3 spans 15 residues. The ends were cut back, 0 bases at V and 3 bases at J, with 9 bases in the middle. The CDR3 spells CASSLGLEDTGELFF. For the CDR3, the DNA is TGCGCCAGCAGCTTGGGACTAGAGGACACCGGGGAGCTGTTTTTT.

The CDR3 DNA follows: TGTGCCACCAGCAGAGACAAGGGGGCTATCTACGAGCAGTACTTC. Residues: CATSRDKGAIYEQYF. The chain uses TRBV15 and TRBJ2-7, with 7 bases lining up with TRBD1. This CDR3 is 15 amino acids long. Germline CDR1 LNHNV, CDR2 YYDKDF (reference sequence). The trim removed 0 bases at V and 3 bases at J, leaving 5 bases unmatched.

The chain has TRBV3-1 (or the pseudogene TRBV3-2) and TRBJ2-2; TRBD2 aligns across 7 bases. The germline CDR1 and CDR2 sequences are LGHDT and YNNKEL (reference sequence). The V gene end was trimmed by 3 bases and the J gene end by 1 base; junction bases not matched to a gene: 5. The CDR3 covers 16 residues. The chain's CDR3 is CASSQRTGGNTGELFF. CDR3 in DNA: TGTGCCAGCAGCCAGAGGACGGGGGGGAACACCGGGGAGCTGTTTTTT.

The chain uses TRBV9 and TRBJ2-5; D may be TRBD2 (5 bases). Germline loops: CDR1 SGDLS, CDR2 YYNGEE. The CDR3 length is 15 residues. Trimming left V 0 bases short and J 4 bases short, with 13 bases between. The CDR3 loop is CASSVDQSSGETQYF. The CDR3 coding sequence is TGTGCCAGCAGCGTAGATCAGAGCAGCGGAGAGACCCAGTACTTC.

This chain joins TRBV7-9 and TRBJ2-3, with D tentatively TRBD2 (6 bases). This CDR3 has 15 residues. The V gene's germline CDR1 is SEHNR and CDR2 FQNEAQ (reference sequence). V gave up 1 base and J gave up 2 bases, with 10 bases separating them. The CDR3 DNA reads as TGTGCCAGCAGCTTAGGCGGCGGGATCACAGATACGCAGTATTTT. Its protein is CASSLGGGITDTQYF.

Only a few counts were recorded for this clone. The chain employs TRBV7-9 and TRBJ1-5; D is ambiguous. The germline V gene has CDR1 SEHNR and CDR2 FQNEAQ (reference sequence). This CDR3 is built from 13 residues. V lost 4 bases and J 2 bases, leaving 6 bases between the germline ends. The CDR3, as DNA: TGTGCCAGCAGCTCTTCCGGCAATCAGCCCCAGCATTTT. Protein sequence: CASSSSGNQPQHF.

The rearrangement joins TRBV29-1 to TRBJ1-6; 7 nucleotides align to TRBD1. With 6 bases clipped from V and 6 bases from J, the junction kept 5 bases outside the gene matches. Looked up from germline, CDR1 is SQVTM and CDR2 is ANQGSEA. The CDR3 covers 13 residues. CDR3 protein: CSVKTGLNSPLHF. DNA for the CDR3: TGCAGCGTCAAGACAGGGCTTAATTCACCCCTCCACTTT. Together with reference TRBV29-1 and TRBJ1-6, the CDR3 gives the full variable domain: SAVISQKPSRDICQRGTSLTIQCQVDSQVTMMFWYRQQPGQSLTLIATANQGSEATYESGFVIDKFPISRPNLTFSTLTVSNMSPEDSSIYLCSVKTGLNSPLHFGNGTRLTVT.

The chain carries TRBV30 and TRBJ1-5; TRBD1 aligns across 7 bases. CDR3 length: 15 amino acids. Germline CDR1 and CDR2: GTSNPN and SVGIG (reference sequence). Germline trimming cut 2 bases from V and 6 bases from J; bases unmatched to any gene: 10. Here the CDR3 DNA reads TGTGCCTGGAGTAAGGGTAGACAGGGAGGTCAGCCCCAGCATTTT. This encodes CAWSKGRQGGQPQHF.

The chain joins TRBV6-5 to TRBJ1-2, with 10 bases aligning to TRBD1. The CDR3 covers 15 residues. With 6 bases clipped from V and 2 bases from J, the junction kept 6 bases outside the gene matches. Germline values: CDR1 MNHEY, CDR2 SVGAGI. The CDR3 is CASSPEGQGNYGYTF. In DNA, the CDR3 is TGTGCCAGCAGCCCCGAGGGACAGGGGAACTATGGCTACACCTTC.

The J gene is TRBJ2-7, the V gene TRBV11-2; 12 bases are shared with TRBD1. The length of the CDR3 is 16 residues. With 4 bases clipped from V and 1 base from J, the junction kept 5 bases outside the gene matches. Germline loops: CDR1 SGHAT, CDR2 FQNNGV. For the CDR3, the DNA is TGTGCCAGCAGCTACCAGGGACAGGGGGCGTCCTACGAGCAGTACTTC. Translating gives CASSYQGQGASYEQYF.

The chain is built from TRBV6-5 and TRBJ2-3; D gene ambiguous. V was clipped by 7 bases and J by 2 bases, with 13 bases between them. Germline values: CDR1 MNHEY, CDR2 SVGAGI. This CDR3 contains 14 residues. The CDR3 here is CASKDIENTDTQYF. CDR3 DNA sequence: TGTGCCAGCAAAGACATCGAGAACACAGATACGCAGTATTTT.

This chain uses TRBV3-1 (or the pseudogene TRBV3-2) with TRBJ1-4; D possibly corresponds to TRBD1 (6 bases). From germline, CDR1 is LGHDT and CDR2 YNNKEL (reference sequence). The CDR3 totals 14 residues. Deletions cut 5 bases from V and 11 bases from J, with 18 bases between. The CDR3 bases are TGTGCCAGCAGCTACGGGTACAGGGAAAAGAAACTGTTTTTT. Translation gives CASSYGYREKKLFF.

V and J are TRBV27 and TRBJ1-5; 7 bases match TRBD1. The V segment lost 8 bases and the J segment 0 bases; nucleotides outside the gene matches: 4. The CDR3 totals 14 residues. Germline CDR1 MNHEY, CDR2 SMNVEV (reference sequence). Written as DNA, the CDR3 is TGTGCCAGCGCGCAGGGGGATAGCAATCAGCCCCAGCATTTT. Amino acid sequence: CASAQGDSNQPQHF.

The gene calls are TRBV6-5 and TRBJ1-2; no clear D. The CDR3 runs 13 residues. Trimming removed 5 bases at V and 4 bases at J, with 11 bases between. Germline-derived CDR1 and CDR2 are MNHEY and SVGAGI. CDR3 bases: TGTGCCAGCAGTCTAACAGTTGGCTATGGCTACACCTTC. This sequence encodes CASSLTVGYGYTF.